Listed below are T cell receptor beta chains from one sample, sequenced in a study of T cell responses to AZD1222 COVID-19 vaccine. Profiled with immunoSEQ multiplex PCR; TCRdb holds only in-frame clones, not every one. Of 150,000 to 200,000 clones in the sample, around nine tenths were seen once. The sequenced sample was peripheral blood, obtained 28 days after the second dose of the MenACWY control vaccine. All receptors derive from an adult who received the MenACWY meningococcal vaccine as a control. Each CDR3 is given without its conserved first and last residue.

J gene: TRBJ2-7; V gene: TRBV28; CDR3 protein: ASRSGVRVSSYEQY
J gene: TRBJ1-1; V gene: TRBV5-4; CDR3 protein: ASSLDRGAEAF
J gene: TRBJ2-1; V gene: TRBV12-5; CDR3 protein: ASGLVGGASGRAPHEQF
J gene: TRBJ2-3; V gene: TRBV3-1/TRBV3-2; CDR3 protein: ASSEPTGPTDTQY
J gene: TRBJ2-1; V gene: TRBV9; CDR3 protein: ASSVSSGVGFDAQF
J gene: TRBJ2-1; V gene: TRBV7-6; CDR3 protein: ASSLDRQGYNEQF
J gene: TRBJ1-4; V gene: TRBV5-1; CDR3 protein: ASSFTGRDEKLF
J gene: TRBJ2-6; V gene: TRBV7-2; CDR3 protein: ASSLHSAGANVLT
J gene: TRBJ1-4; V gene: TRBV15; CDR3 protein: ATSEPGQGAHNEKLF
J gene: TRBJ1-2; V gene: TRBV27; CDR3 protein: ASSSQTGTGVYGYT
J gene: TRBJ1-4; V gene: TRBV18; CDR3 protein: ASSPGAEKLF
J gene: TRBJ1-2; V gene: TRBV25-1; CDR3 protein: ASSPILGGYGYT
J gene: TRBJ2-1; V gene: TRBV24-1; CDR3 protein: ATSDSTGLAYNEQF
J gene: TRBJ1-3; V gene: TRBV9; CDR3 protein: ASSVEGRGTIY
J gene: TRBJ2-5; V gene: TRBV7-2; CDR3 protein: ASSIAASQETQY
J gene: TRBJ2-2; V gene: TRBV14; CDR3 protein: ASSQSRNTGELF
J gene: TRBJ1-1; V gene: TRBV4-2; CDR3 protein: ASSQSQAEAF
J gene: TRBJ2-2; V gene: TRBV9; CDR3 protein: ASSVGGAIGELF
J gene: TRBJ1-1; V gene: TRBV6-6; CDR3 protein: ASSFNPRAERAEAF
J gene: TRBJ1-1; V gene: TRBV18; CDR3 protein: ASSTLGEANTEAF
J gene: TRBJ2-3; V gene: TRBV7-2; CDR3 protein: ASSLWGREGVDTQY
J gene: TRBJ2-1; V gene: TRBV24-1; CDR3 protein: AAGSSYNEQF
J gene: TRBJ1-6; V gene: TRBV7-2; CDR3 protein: ASSPRSNSPLH
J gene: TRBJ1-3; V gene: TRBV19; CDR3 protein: ASSTRQALLSGNTIY
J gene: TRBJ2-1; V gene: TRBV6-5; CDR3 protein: ASSGSYNEQF
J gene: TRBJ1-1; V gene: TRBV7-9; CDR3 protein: ASSQTGGSRGAEAF
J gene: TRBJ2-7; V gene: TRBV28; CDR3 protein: ASIPAGVPLYEQY
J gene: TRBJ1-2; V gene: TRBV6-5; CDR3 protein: ASSNRQGGNYGYT
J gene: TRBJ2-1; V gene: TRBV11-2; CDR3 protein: ASSPEGAFSYNEQF
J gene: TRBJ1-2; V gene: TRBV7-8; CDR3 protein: ASSLEAQGQGYT